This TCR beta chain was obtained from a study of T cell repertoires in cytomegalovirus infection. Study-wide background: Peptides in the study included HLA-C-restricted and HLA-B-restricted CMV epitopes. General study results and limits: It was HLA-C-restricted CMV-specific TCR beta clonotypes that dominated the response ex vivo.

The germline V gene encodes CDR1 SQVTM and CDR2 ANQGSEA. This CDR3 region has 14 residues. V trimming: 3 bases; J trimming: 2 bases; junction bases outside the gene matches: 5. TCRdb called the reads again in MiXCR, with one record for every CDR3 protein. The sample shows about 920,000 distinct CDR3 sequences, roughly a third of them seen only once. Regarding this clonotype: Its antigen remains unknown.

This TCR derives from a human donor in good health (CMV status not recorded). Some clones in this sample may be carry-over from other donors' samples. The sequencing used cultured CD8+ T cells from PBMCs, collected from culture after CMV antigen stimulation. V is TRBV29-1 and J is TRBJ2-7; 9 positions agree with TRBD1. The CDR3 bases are TGCAGCGTTGACGGACAGGGGAGTACCTACGAGCAGTACTTC. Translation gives CSVDGQGSTYEQYF.